This T cell receptor (beta chain) was captured in a study of identical twins. This CDR3 is built from 13 residues. The germline V gene has CDR1 DFQATT and CDR2 SNEGSKA (reference sequence). TCRdb used MiXCR to reprocess the 5' RACE reads, holding one entry per CDR3 protein. The data contain over 500,000 distinct CDR3 sequences, 22% of them singletons. With regard to this clonotype: Its target is not known. The junction shows a germline mismatch at one end, possibly a read error.

Study-level points and caveats: Conclusions relied on cross-sectional statistical analysis, not following the same donors.

The donor group consisted entirely of healthy Caucasians. This same sample was also part of a study on T cells expressing NK-cell markers. This second report adds: A few donors' CD3+CD56-NKG2C+ cells were dominated by the same clonotypes.

The gene calls are TRBV20-1 and TRBJ2-1; 10 positions match TRBD2. The specimen sequenced was CD4+ T cells sorted from blood. This clonotype was sampled from a woman between 18 and 29 years old in good health. In nucleotides, the CDR3 is TGCAGTGCTAGATCGACTAGCGGGCCCGACATCGCCTTC. It codes for CSARSTSGPDIAF.